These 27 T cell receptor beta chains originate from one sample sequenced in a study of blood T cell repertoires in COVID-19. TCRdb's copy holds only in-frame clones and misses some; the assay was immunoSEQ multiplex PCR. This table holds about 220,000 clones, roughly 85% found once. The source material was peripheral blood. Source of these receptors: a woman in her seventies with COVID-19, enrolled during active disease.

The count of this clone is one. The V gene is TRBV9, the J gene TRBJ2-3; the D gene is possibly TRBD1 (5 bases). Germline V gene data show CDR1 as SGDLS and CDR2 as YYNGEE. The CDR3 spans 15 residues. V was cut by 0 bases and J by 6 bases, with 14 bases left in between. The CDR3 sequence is CASSVDGAEWDTQYF. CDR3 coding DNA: TGTGCCAGCAGCGTAGATGGGGCTGAGTGGGATACGCAGTATTTT.

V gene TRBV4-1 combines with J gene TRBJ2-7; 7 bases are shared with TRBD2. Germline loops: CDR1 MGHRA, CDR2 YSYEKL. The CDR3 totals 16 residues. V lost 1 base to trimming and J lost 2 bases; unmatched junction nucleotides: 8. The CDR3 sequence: CASSQGASGTPYEQYF. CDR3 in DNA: TGCGCCAGCAGCCAAGGTGCGAGCGGGACCCCCTACGAGCAGTACTTC.

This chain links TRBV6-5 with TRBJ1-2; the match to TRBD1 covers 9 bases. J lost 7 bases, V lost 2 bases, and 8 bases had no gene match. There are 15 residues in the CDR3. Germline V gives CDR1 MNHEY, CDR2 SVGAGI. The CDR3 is CASSYRTGDGSGYTF. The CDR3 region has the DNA TGTGCCAGCAGTTACCGGACAGGGGACGGCTCTGGCTACACCTTC.

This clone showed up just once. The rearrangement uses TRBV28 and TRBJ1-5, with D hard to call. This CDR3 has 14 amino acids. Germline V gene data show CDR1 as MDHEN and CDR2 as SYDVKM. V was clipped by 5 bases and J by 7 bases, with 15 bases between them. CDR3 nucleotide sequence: TGTGCCAGCAGTGCCCCTATATCGGGGCAGCCCCAGCATTTT. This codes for CASSAPISGQPQHF.

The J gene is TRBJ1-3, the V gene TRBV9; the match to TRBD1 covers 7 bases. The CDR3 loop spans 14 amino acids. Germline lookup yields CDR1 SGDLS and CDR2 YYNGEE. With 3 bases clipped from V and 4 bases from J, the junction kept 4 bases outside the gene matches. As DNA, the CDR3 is TGTGCCAGCAGCGCCAGGGGGGTAGGAAACACCATATATTTT. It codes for CASSARGVGNTIYF.

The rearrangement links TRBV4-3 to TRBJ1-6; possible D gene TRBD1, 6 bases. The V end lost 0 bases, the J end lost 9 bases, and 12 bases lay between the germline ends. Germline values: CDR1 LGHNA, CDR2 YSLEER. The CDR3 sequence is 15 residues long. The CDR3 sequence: CASSQDTGFGSPLHF. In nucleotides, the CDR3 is TGCGCCAGCAGCCAAGATACAGGGTTTGGTTCACCCCTCCACTTT.

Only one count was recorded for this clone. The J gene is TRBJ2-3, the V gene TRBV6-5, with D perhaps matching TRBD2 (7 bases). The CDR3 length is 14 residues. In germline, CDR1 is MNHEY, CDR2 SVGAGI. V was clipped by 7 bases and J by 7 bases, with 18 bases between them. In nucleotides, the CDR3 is TGTGCCAGCAAATTAGGGGGGGTTCCGAATACGCAGTATTTT. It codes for CASKLGGVPNTQYF.

The CDR3 DNA is TGCGCCAGCGCGCAGGGGTCTGGAAACACCATATATTTT. Residues: CASAQGSGNTIYF. The chain couples TRBV5-1 to TRBJ1-3; D possibly corresponds to TRBD1 (6 bases). The CDR3 runs to 13 residues. Germline CDR1 reads SGHRS; CDR2 reads YFSETQ. Trimming took off 7 bases at V and 1 base at J, with 9 bases between the two ends.

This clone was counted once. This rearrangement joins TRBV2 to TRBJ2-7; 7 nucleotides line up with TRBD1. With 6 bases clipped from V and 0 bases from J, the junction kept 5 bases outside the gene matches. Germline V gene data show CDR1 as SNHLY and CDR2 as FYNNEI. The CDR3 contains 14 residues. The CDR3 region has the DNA TGTGCCAGCAGACACAGGGGCCACTCCTACGAGCAGTACTTC. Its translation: CASRHRGHSYEQYF.

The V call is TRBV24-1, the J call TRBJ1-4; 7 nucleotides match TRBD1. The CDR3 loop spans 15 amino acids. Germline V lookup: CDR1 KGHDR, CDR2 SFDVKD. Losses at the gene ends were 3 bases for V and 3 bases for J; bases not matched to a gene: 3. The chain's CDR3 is CATSDARGANEKLFF. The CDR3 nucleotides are TGTGCCACCAGTGATGCCAGGGGGGCTAATGAAAAACTGTTTTTT.

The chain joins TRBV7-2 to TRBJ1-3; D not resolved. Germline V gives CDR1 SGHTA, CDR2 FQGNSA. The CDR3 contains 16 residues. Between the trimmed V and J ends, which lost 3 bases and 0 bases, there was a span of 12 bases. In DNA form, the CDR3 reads TGTGCCAGCAGCTTTGGACGGACTCCCTCTGGAAACACCATATATTTT. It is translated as CASSFGRTPSGNTIYF.

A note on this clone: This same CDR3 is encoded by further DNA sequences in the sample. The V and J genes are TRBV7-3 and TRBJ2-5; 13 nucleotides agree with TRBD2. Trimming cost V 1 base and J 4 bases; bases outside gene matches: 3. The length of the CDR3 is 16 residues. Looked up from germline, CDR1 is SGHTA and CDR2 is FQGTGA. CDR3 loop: CASSLKGLAGVETQYF. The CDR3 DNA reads TGTGCCAGCAGCTTAAAAGGACTAGCGGGAGTAGAGACCCAGTACTTC.

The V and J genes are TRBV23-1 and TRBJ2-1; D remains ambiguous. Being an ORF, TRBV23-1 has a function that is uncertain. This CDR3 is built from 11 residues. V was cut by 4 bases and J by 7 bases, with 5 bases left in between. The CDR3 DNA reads TGCGCCAGCAGTCCAGGTAATGAGCAGTTCTTC. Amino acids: CASSPGNEQFF.

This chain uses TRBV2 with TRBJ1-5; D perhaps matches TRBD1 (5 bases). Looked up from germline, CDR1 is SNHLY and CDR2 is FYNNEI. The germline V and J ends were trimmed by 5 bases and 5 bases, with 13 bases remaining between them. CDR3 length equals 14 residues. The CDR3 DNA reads TGTGCCAGCAGTCGGCTAGGGGCGGATCAGCCCCAGCATTTT. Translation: CASSRLGADQPQHF.

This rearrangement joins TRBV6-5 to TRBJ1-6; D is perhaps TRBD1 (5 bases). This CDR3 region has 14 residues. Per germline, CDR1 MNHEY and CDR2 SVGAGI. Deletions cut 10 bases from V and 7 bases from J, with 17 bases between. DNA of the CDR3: TGTGCCATTGGAGCGGGGCAGGTCAATTCACCCCTCCACTTT. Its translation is CAIGAGQVNSPLHF.

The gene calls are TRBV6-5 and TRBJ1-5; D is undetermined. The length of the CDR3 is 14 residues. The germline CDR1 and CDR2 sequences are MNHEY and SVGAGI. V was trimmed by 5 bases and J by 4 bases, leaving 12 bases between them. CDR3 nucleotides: TGTGCCAGCAGTCGTGACGGACTGAATCAGCCCCAGCATTTT. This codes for CASSRDGLNQPQHF.

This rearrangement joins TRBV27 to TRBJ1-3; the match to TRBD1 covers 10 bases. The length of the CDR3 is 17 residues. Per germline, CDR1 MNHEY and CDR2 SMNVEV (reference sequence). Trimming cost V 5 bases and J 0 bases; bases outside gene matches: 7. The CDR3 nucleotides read TGTGCCAGCAGTAAAAGGACAGGGGGAAGCTCTGGAAACACCATATATTTT. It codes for CASSKRTGGSSGNTIYF.

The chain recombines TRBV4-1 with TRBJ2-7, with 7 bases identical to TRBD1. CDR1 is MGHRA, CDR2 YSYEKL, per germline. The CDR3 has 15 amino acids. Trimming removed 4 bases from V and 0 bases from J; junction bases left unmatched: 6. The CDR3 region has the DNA TGCGCCAGCAGCCGCCTGACAGGGCCCTCCTACGAGCAGTACTTC. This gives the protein CASSRLTGPSYEQYF.

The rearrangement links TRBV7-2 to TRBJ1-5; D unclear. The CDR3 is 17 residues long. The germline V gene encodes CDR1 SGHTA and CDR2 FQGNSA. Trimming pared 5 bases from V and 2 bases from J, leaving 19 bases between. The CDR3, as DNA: TGTGCCAGCAGCCACGGTGGCACCCGAGGTGGCAATCAGCCCCAGCATTTT. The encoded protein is CASSHGGTRGGNQPQHF.

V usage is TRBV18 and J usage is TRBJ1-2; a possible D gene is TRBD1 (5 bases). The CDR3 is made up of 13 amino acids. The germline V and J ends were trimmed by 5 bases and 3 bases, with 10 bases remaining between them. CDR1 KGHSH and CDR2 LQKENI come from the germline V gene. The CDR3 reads CASSFDSDYGYTF. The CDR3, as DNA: TGTGCCAGCTCATTTGACAGCGACTATGGCTACACCTTC. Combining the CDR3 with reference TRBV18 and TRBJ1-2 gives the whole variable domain NAGVMQNPRHLVRRRGQEARLRCSPMKGHSHVYWYRQLPEEGLKFMVYLQKENIIDESGMPKERFSAEFPKEGPSILRIQQVVRGDSAAYFCASSFDSDYGYTFGSGTRLTVV.

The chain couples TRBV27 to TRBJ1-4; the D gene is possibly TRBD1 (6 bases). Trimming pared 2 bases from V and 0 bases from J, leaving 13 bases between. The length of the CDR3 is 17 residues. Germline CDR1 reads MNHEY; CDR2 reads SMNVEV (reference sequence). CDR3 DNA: TGTGCCAGCAGTTTAAGGCAGGGGTACGCAACTAATGAAAAACTGTTTTTT. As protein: CASSLRQGYATNEKLFF.

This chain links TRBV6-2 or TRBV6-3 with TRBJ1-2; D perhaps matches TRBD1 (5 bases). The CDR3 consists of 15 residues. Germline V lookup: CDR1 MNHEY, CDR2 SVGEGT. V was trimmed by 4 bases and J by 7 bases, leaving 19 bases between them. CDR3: CASSSLLGGSSGYTF. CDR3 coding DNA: TGTGCCAGCAGTTCCCTCCTCGGGGGGAGTTCTGGCTACACCTTC.

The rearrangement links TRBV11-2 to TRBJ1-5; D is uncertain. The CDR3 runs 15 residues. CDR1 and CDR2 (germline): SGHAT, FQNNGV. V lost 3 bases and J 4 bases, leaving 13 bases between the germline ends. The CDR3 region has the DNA TGTGCCAGCAGCTTGTCAGGTCTTTTTAATCAGCCCCAGCATTTT. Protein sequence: CASSLSGLFNQPQHF.

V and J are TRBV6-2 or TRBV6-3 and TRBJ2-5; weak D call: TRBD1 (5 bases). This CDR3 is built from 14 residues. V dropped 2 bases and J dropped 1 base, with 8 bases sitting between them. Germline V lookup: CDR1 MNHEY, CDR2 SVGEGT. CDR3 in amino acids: CASSYRTGQETQYF. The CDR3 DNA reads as TGTGCCAGCAGTTACCGCACAGGCCAAGAGACCCAGTACTTC.

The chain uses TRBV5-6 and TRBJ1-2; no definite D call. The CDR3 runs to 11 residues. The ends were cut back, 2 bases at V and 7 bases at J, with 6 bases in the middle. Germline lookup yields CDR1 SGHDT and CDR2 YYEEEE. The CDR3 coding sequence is TGTGCCAGCAGCTTCGGGTTTGGCTACACCTTC. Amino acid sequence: CASSFGFGYTF.

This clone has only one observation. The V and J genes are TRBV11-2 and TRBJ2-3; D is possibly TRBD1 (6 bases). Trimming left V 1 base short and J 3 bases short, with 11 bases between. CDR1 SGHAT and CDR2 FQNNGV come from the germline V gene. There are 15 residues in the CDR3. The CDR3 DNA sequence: TGTGCCAGCAGCTTAGTACAGGGAATGACAGATACGCAGTATTTT. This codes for CASSLVQGMTDTQYF.

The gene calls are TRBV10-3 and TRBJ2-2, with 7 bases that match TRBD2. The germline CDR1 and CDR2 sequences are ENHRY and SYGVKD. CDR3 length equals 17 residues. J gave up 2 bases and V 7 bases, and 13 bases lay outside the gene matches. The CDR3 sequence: CAIKRGLGTTNTGELFF. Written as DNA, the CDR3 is TGTGCCATCAAGAGAGGGTTAGGGACTACTAACACCGGGGAGCTGTTTTTT.